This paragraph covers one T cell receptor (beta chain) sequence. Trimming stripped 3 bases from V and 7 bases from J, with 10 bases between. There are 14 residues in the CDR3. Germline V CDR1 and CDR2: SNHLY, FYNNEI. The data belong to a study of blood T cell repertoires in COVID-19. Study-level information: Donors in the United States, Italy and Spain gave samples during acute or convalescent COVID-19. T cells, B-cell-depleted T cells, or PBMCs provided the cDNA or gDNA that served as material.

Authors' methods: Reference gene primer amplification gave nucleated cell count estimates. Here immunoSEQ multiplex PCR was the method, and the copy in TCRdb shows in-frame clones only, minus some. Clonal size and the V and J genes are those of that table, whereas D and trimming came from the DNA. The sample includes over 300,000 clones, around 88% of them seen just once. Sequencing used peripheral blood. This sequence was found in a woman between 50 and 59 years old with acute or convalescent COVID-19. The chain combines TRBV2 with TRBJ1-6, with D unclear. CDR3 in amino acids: CASSEIAGNSPLHF. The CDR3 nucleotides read TGTGCCAGCAGTGAGATTGCGGGGAATTCACCCCTCCACTTT.